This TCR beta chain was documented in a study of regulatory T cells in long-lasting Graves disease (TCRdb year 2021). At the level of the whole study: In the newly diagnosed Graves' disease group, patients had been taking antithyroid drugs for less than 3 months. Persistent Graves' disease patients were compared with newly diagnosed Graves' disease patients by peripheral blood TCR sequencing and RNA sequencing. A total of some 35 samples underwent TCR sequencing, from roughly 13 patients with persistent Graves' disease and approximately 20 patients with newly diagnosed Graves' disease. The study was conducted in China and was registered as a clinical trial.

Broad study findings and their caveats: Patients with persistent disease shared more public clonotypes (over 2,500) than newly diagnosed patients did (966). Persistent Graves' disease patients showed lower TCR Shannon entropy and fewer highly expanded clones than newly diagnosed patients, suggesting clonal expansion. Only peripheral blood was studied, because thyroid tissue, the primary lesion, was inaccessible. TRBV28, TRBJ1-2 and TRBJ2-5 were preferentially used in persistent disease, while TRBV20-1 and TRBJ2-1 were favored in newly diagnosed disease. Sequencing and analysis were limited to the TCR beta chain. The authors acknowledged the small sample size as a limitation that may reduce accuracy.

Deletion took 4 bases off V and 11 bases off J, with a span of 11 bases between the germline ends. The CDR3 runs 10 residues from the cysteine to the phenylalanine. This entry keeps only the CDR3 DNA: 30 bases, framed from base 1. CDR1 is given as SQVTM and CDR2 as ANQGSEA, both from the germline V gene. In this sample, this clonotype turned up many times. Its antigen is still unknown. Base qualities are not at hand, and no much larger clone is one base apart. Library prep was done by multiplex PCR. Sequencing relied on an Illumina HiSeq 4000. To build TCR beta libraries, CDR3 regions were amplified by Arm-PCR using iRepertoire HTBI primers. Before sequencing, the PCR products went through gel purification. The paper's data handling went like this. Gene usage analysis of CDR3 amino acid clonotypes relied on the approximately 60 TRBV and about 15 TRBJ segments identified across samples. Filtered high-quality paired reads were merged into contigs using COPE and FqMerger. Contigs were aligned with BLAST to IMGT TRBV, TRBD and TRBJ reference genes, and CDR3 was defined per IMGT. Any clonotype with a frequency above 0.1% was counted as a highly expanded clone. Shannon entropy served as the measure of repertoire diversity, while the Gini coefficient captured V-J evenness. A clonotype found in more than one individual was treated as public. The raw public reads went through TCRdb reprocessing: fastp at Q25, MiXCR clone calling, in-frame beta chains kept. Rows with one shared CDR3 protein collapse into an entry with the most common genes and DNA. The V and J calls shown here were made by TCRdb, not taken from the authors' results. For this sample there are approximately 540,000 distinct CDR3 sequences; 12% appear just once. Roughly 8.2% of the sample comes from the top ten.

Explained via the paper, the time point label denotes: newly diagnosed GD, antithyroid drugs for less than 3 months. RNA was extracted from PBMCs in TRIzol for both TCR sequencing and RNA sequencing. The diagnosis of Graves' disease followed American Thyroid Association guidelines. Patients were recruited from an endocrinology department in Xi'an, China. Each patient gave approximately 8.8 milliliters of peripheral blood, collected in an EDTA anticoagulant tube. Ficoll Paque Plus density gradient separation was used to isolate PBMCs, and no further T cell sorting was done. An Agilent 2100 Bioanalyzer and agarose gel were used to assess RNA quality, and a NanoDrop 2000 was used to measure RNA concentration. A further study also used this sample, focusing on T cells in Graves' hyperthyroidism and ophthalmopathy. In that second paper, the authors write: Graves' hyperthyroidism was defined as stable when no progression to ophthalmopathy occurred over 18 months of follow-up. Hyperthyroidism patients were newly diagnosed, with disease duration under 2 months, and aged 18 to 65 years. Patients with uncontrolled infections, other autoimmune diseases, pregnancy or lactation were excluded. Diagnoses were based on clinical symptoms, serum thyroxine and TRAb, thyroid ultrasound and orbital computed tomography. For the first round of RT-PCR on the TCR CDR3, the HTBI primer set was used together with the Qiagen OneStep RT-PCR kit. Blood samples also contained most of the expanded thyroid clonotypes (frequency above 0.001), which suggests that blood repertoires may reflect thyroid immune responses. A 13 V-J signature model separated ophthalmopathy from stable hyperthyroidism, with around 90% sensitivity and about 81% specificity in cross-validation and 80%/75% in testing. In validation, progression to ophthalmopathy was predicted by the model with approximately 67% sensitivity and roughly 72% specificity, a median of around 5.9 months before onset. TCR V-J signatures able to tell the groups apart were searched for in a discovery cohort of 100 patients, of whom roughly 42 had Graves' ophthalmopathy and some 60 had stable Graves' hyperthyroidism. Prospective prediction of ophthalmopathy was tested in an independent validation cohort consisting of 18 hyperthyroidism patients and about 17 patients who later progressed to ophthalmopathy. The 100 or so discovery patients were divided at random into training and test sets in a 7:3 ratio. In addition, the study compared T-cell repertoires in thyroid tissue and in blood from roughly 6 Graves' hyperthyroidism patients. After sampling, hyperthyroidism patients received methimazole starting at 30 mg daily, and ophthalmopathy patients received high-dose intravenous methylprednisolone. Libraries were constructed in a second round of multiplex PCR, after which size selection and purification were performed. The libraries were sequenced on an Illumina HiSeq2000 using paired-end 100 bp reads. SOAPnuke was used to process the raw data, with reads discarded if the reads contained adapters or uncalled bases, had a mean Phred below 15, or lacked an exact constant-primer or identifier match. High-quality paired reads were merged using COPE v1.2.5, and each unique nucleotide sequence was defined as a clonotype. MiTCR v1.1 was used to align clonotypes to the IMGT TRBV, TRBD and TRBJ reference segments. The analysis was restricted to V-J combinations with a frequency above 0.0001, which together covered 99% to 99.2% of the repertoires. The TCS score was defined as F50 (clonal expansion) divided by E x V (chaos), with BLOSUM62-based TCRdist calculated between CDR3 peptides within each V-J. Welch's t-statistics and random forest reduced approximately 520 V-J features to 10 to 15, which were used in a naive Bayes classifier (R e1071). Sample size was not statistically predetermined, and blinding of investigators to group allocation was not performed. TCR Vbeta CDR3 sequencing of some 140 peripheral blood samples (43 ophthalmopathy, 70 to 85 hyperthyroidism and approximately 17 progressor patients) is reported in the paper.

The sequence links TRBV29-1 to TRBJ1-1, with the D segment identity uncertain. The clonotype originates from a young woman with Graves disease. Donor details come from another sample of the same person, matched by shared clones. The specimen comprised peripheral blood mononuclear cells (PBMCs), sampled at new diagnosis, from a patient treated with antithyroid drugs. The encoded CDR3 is CSVGHTRAFF. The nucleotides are TGCAGCGTTGGACATACTCGGGCTTTCTTT.